This section outlines one TCR beta chain sequence together with its context. This record belongs to a study of T cells after somatic rescue of genetic block. Profiled with immunoSEQ multiplex PCR; TCRdb holds only in-frame clones, not every one. The sample records under 150,000 clones, 75% to 95% being singletons. There are 15 residues in the CDR3. The ends were cut back, 2 bases at V and 6 bases at J, with 17 bases in the middle. The germline CDR1 and CDR2 sequences are MDHEN and SYDVKM. Sequences were obtained from peripheral blood mononuclear cells (PBMCs). The chain employs TRBV28 and TRBJ2-7; no clear D. This TCR derives from a woman under 30. The CDR3 nucleotides are TGTGCCAGCAGTTTACCGGGCCGGAGTATCTCCGAGCAGTACTTC. This codes for CASSLPGRSISEQYF.